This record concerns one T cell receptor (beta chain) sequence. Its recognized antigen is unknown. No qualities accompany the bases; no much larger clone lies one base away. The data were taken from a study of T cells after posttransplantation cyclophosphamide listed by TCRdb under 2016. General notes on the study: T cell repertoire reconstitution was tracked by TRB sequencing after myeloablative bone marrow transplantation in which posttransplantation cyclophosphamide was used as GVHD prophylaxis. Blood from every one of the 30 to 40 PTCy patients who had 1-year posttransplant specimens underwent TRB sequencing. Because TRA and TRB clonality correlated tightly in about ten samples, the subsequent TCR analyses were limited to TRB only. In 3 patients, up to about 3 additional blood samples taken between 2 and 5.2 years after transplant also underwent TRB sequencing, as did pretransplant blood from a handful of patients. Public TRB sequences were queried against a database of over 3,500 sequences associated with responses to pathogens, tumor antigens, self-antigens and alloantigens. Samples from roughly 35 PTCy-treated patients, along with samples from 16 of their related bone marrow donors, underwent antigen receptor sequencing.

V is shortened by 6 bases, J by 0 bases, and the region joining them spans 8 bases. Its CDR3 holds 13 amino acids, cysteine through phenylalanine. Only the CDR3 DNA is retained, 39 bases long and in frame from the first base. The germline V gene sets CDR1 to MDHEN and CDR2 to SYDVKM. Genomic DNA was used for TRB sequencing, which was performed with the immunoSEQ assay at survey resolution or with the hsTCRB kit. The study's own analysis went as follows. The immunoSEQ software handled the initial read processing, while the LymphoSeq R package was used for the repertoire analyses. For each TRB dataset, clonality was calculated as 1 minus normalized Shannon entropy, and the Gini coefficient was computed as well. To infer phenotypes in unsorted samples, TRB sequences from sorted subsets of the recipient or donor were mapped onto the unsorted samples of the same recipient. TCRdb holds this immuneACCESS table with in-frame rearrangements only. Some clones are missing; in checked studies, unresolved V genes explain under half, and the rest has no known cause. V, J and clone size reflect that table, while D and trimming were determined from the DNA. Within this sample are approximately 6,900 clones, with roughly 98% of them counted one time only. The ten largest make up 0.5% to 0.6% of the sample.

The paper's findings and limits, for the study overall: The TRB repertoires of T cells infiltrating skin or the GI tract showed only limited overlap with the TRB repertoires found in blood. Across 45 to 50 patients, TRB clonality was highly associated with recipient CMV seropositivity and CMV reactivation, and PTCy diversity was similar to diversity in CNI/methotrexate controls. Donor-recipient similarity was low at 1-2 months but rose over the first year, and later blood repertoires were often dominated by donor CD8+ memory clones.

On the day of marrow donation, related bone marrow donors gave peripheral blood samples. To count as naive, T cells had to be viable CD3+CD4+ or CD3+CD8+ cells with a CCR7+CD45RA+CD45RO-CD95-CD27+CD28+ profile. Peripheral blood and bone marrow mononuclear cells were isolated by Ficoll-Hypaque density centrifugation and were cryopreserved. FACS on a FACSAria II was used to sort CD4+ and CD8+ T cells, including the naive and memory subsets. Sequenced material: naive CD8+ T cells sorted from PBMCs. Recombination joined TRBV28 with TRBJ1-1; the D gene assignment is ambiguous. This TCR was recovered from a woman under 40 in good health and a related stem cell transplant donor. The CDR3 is CASRSPVNTEAFF. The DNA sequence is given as TGTGCCAGCAGATCTCCGGTGAACACTGAAGCTTTCTTT.